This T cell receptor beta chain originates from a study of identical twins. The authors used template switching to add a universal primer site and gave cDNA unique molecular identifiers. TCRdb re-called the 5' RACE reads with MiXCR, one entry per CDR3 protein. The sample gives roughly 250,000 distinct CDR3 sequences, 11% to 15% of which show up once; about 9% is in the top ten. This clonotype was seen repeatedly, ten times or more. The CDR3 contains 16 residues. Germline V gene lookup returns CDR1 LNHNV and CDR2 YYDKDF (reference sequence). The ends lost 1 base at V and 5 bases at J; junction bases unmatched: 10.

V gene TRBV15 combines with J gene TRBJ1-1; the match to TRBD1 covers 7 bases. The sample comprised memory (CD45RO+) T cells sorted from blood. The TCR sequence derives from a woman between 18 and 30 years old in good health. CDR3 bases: TGTGCCACCAGCAGAGGGGGAGGCAGGGGGAAGACTGAAGCTTTCTTT. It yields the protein CATSRGGGRGKTEAFF. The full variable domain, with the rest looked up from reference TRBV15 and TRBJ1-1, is DAMVIQNPRYQVTQFGKPVTLSCSQTLNHNVMYWYQQKSSQAPKLLFHYYDKDFNNEADTPDNFQSRRPNTSFCFLDIRSPGLGDTAMYLCATSRGGGRGKTEAFFGQGTRLTVV.